This TCR beta chain was identified in a study of T cells after yellow fever vaccination. Across the whole study: Fractions low in cell number were prepared with SMART-Seq v4 Ultra Low Input.

V lost 3 bases and J 5 bases, leaving 15 bases between the germline ends. The CDR3 is made up of 14 amino acids. CDR1 is GTSNPN, CDR2 SVGIG, per germline (reference sequence). Points from the study as a whole: Post-booster repertoires again held most primary-vaccination clones (about 96% CD4, about 90% CD8). Contaminants from the bulk population, in the form of abundant clonotypes, could be found in FACS-sorted repertoires. Although the secondary response was weaker, it peaked faster, at day 5 versus 15.

TCRdb re-analysed the 5' RACE reads in MiXCR, keeping a single row per CDR3 protein. Of 250,000 or so distinct CDR3 sequences listed, 3.6% are singletons. In this sample, this clonotype turned up many times. Its antigen remains unidentified. V gene TRBV30 combines with J gene TRBJ2-3; D is uncertain. The sequencing used PBMCs, collected 15 days after the yellow fever booster vaccination. This clonotype was obtained from a man younger than 35 who received the YFV17D yellow fever vaccine. CDR3 sequence (DNA): TGTGCCTGGAGAAATCAAGCCTATAGAGATACGCAGTATTTT. Translation: CAWRNQAYRDTQYF.